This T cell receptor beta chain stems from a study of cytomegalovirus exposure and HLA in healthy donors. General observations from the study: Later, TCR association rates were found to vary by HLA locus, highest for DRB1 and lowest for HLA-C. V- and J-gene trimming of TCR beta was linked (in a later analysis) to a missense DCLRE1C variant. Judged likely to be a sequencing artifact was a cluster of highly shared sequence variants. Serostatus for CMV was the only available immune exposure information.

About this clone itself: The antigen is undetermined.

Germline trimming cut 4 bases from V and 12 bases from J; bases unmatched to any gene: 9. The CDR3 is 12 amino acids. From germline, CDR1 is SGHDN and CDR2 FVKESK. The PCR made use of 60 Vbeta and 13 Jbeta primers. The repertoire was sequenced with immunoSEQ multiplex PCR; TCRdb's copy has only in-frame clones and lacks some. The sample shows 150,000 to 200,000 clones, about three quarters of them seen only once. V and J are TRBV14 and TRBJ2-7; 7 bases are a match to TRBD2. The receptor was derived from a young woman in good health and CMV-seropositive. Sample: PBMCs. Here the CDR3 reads CASSRPTGGWYF. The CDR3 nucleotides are TGTGCCAGCAGCCGCCCGACGGGGGGTTGGTACTTC.